The entry below describes one TCR beta chain. Its specificity is unknown. The authors produced cDNA by 5'RACE using 10-nucleotide random UMIs. One entry per CDR3 protein results from TCRdb running MiXCR on the 5' RACE reads. The repertoire holds approximately 53,000 distinct CDR3 sequences, with 8% to 10% as singletons. This entry is derived from a study of neurological immune-mediated disorders. Time point in this sample: longitudinal time-point 1 (baseline). 2 million PBMCs stored at -80 C were the source of the unsorted libraries. The germline gives CDR1 SGHRS, CDR2 YFSETQ. The CDR3 runs to 14 residues. V dropped 1 base and J dropped 7 bases, with 11 bases sitting between them. Whole-study findings and limits: Patients with HTLV-1-associated myelopathy had the highest level of TCR clonal expansion, whereas patients with multiple sclerosis had the lowest level, falling beneath the level found in healthy controls. The absence of any CDR3 amino acid sequence shared by expanded clones across subjects suggests that repertoires were private in all groups.

This chain uses TRBV5-1 with TRBJ2-2; perhaps TRBD1 as D (5 bases). The receptor comes from a woman aged 40 to 50 in good health. The sequencing sample was made of PBMCs. CDR3 sequence: CASSLWGQSGELFF. The CDR3 DNA reads TGCGCCAGCAGCTTGTGGGGCCAAAGCGGGGAGCTGTTTTTT.